Presented here are 27 T cell receptor beta chains from one specimen sequenced in a study of blood T cell repertoires in COVID-19. Repertoires were generated with immunoSEQ multiplex PCR, while TCRdb's copy carries only in-frame clones and drops some. Among 230,000 or so clones listed, approximately 82% were seen once. Sequenced sample: peripheral blood. These receptors originate from a middle-aged man with active or convalescent COVID-19.

The chain links TRBV7-9 to TRBJ2-2; 10 positions match TRBD2. Germline V gene sequence: CDR1 SEHNR, CDR2 FQNEAQ (reference sequence). With V trimmed by 2 bases and J by 1 base, 7 bases remained unmatched. This CDR3 spans 18 amino acids. CDR3 nucleotide sequence: TGTGCCAGCAGCTTAACACGCTCTAGCGGGAGGAACACCGGGGAGCTGTTTTTT. This gives the protein CASSLTRSSGRNTGELFF.

The chain links TRBV2 to TRBJ1-6; tentatively, D is TRBD1 (6 bases). Germline CDR1 is SNHLY and CDR2 is FYNNEI. Trimming took 3 bases from V and 8 from J, leaving 8 bases between them. This CDR3 has 13 residues. CDR3 in amino acids: CASSDNRDSPLHF. The CDR3 DNA sequence: TGTGCCAGCAGTGACAACAGGGATTCACCCCTCCACTTT.

The sample holds a few counts of this clone. CDR3: CASRNSGQGDEKLFF. CDR3 DNA sequence: TGCGCCAGCAGAAATTCGGGACAGGGCGATGAAAAACTGTTTTTT. The V call is TRBV5-1, the J call TRBJ1-4, with TRBD1 identical over 9 bases. Germline V gene sequence: CDR1 SGHRS, CDR2 YFSETQ. V was clipped by 5 bases and J by 6 bases; unmatched bases: 8. The length of the CDR3 is 15 residues. Full variable domain (missing parts from reference TRBV5-1 and TRBJ1-4): KAGVTQTPRYLIKTRGQQVTLSCSPISGHRSVSWYQQTPGQGLQFLFEYFSETQRNKGNFPGRFSGRQFSNSRSEMNVSTLELGDSALYLCASRNSGQGDEKLFFGSGTQLSVL.

V is TRBV28 and J is TRBJ2-7; TRBD1 matches at 9 bases. The length of the CDR3 is 15 residues. Germline lookup yields CDR1 MDHEN and CDR2 SYDVKM. The trim removed 4 bases at V and 2 bases at J, leaving 6 bases unmatched. The CDR3 reads CASSSGTGSPYEQYF. CDR3 nucleotides: TGTGCCAGCAGTTCCGGGACAGGGAGTCCCTACGAGCAGTACTTC.

This chain links TRBV27 with TRBJ1-1; weak D call: TRBD1 (6 bases). CDR1 MNHEY and CDR2 SMNVEV come from the germline V gene (reference sequence). The V end lost 7 bases, the J end lost 5 bases, and 20 bases lay between the germline ends. The CDR3 contains 15 residues. The CDR3 loop is CASTPPGARRTEAFF. As DNA, the CDR3 is TGTGCCAGCACCCCGCCAGGGGCGCGGAGAACTGAAGCTTTCTTT.

Here the CDR3 reads CASSTRQGAGGELFF. The CDR3, as DNA: TGTGCCAGCAGCACCCGACAGGGGGCTGGCGGGGAGCTGTTTTTT. V is TRBV7-2 and J is TRBJ2-2; 10 bases match TRBD1. Trimming took 5 bases from V and 7 from J; bases not matched to a gene: 7. The CDR3 is made up of 15 amino acids. In germline, CDR1 is SGHTA, CDR2 FQGNSA.

V gene TRBV24-1 combines with J gene TRBJ2-7; D is uncertain. The CDR3 has 10 amino acids. Germline CDR1 and CDR2: KGHDR and SFDVKD. Between the trimmed V and J ends, which lost 4 bases and 7 bases, there was a span of 4 bases. In nucleotides, the CDR3 is TGTGCCACCAGTGAACGGGAGCAGTACTTC. It encodes CATSEREQYF.

The rearrangement links TRBV6-5 to TRBJ2-5, with D possibly TRBD2 on 5 matching bases. Germline CDR1 and CDR2: MNHEY and SVGAGI. The CDR3 totals 14 residues. The V gene lost 11 bases and the J gene lost 1 base, with 17 bases spanning the gap. DNA of the CDR3: TGTGCCTCCGATACAGCGGCGATCCAAGAGACCCAGTACTTC. It translates to CASDTAAIQETQYF.

The V call is TRBV29-1, the J call TRBJ2-3; 10 positions match TRBD2. V lost 1 base and J lost 4; bases outside the gene matches: 5. This CDR3 is 15 amino acids long. Germline CDR1 SQVTM, CDR2 ANQGSEA. The CDR3 region is CSVEGGLAGADTQYF. The DNA of the CDR3 is TGCAGCGTTGAAGGTGGGCTAGCGGGAGCAGATACGCAGTATTTT.

CDR3 loop: CASSFLAVLQYF. CDR3 nucleotides: TGTGCCAGCAGTTTTCTAGCGGTCTTGCAGTATTTT. The chain combines TRBV2 with TRBJ2-3; 7 nucleotides match TRBD2. CDR3 length: 12 residues. V was pared by 5 bases and J by 11 bases, with 7 bases of the junction left unmatched. Germline V gives CDR1 SNHLY, CDR2 FYNNEI.

The rearrangement uses TRBV11-2 and TRBJ2-7; perhaps TRBD1 as D (5 bases). The CDR3 sequence is 14 residues long. Trimming removed 7 bases from V and 5 bases from J, with 18 bases in between. Per the germline V gene, CDR1 is SGHAT and CDR2 is FQNNGV. In DNA form, the CDR3 reads TGTGCCAGCACCCCTCAGGGCAGTGGCCACGAGCAGTACTTC. Protein product: CASTPQGSGHEQYF. The complete variable domain, with remaining parts taken from reference TRBV11-2 and TRBJ2-7, reads EAGVAQSPRYKIIEKRQSVAFWCNPISGHATLYWYQQILGQGPKLLIQFQNNGVVDDSQLPKDRFSAERLKGVDSTLKIQPAKLEDSAVYLCASTPQGSGHEQYFGPGTRLTVT.

The V and J genes are TRBV5-1 and TRBJ2-6; possibly TRBD2 for D (5 bases). Trimming removed 2 bases at V and 2 bases at J, with 8 bases between. The CDR3 extends over 15 amino acids. Germline V lookup: CDR1 SGHRS, CDR2 YFSETQ. The CDR3 DNA sequence: TGCGCCAGCAGCTTTGCCGGGGCTGGGGCCAACGTCCTGACTTTC. Residues: CASSFAGAGANVLTF.

The chain is built from TRBV5-1 and TRBJ1-2, with D tentatively TRBD1 (6 bases). CDR3 length: 14 amino acids. Trimming pared 0 bases from V and 5 bases from J, leaving 11 bases between. Per germline, CDR1 SGHRS and CDR2 YFSETQ. The CDR3 reads CASSLEQGEYGYTF. In nucleotides, the CDR3 is TGCGCCAGCAGCTTGGAACAGGGCGAATATGGCTACACCTTC.

This clone has more than one count but fewer than ten. The chain is built from TRBV2 and TRBJ1-6, with TRBD1 identical over 8 bases. With V trimmed by 6 bases and J by 10 bases, 11 bases remained unmatched. The V gene's germline CDR1 is SNHLY and CDR2 FYNNEI. The length of the CDR3 is 15 residues. DNA of the CDR3: TGTGCCAGCAGGGTAGGACAGGGCGTTTGGTCACCCCTCCACTTT. It codes for CASRVGQGVWSPLHF.

The J gene is TRBJ1-2, the V gene TRBV28; no reliable D call. The ends were cut back, 6 bases at V and 3 bases at J, with 5 bases in the middle. This CDR3 contains 11 residues. Germline lookup yields CDR1 MDHEN and CDR2 SYDVKM. The CDR3 DNA is TGTGCCAGCAGCTCCCACTATGGCTACACCTTC. Protein product: CASSSHYGYTF.

This clone appeared a few times. J is TRBJ1-2 and V is TRBV5-1; TRBD1 is a possible D gene (6 bases). V dropped 4 bases and J dropped 3 bases, with 10 bases sitting between them. This CDR3 has 13 amino acids. Germline V CDR1 and CDR2: SGHRS, YFSETQ. CDR3 nucleotide sequence: TGCGCCAGCAGCCCACAGGGTGACTATGGCTACACCTTC. Its translation: CASSPQGDYGYTF.

This clone was counted a few times. The gene calls are TRBV14 and TRBJ2-4; 7 bases match TRBD1. CDR3 length: 16 amino acids. Germline CDR1 is SGHDN and CDR2 is FVKESK. V lost 4 bases to trimming and J lost 4 bases; unmatched junction nucleotides: 10. CDR3 coding DNA: TGTGCCAGCAGCCCCTGGACAGGAGTCAAAAAAAACATTCAGTACTTC. This codes for CASSPWTGVKKNIQYF.

The gene calls are TRBV29-1 and TRBJ2-1; D may be TRBD1 (6 bases). The CDR3 has 15 residues. Trimming removed 0 bases at V and 3 bases at J, with 12 bases between. Germline lookup yields CDR1 SQVTM and CDR2 ANQGSEA. CDR3 sequence (DNA): TGCAGCGTTGAAGACCCCGGGACACTCTACAATGAGCAGTTCTTC. Amino acid sequence: CSVEDPGTLYNEQFF.

The rearrangement uses TRBV7-8 and TRBJ2-3, with TRBD1 identical over 7 bases. CDR1 is SGHVS, CDR2 FQNEAQ, per germline. With V trimmed by 5 bases and J by 3 bases, 8 bases remained unmatched. The CDR3 totals 15 residues. Written as DNA, the CDR3 is TGTGCCAGCAGCCAGAGGGGGCTCCTTACAGATACGCAGTATTTT. It is translated as CASSQRGLLTDTQYF.

V and J are TRBV12-3 or TRBV12-4 and TRBJ1-1; D unresolved. The CDR3 loop spans 13 amino acids. The V end was cut by 5 bases, the J end by 5 bases, with 12 bases between. The CDR3 is CASSHEGETEAFF. The CDR3 DNA sequence: TGTGCCAGCAGTCATGAGGGAGAGACTGAAGCTTTCTTT.

J is TRBJ2-3 and V is TRBV27; weak D call: TRBD1 (6 bases). V was pared by 2 bases and J by 4 bases, with 10 bases between. The germline CDR1 and CDR2 sequences are MNHEY and SMNVEV (reference sequence). CDR3 length: 14 amino acids. CDR3 DNA: TGTGCCAGCAGTTTACACTACAGGGCAGATACGCAGTATTTT. Translation: CASSLHYRADTQYF.

The chain employs TRBV29-1 and TRBJ2-3, with 9 bases aligning to TRBD2. Trimming removed 4 bases from V and 2 bases from J; junction bases left unmatched: 13. This CDR3 region has 17 residues. Germline V gene lookup returns CDR1 SQVTM and CDR2 ANQGSEA. The CDR3 nucleotides are TGCAGCGTTGTTTTGTGGCTAGCGGGGAGAATCACAGATACGCAGTATTTT. Translated, it gives CSVVLWLAGRITDTQYF.

J is TRBJ1-1 and V is TRBV7-8; no clear D. The CDR3 has 15 residues. The V end was cut by 0 bases, the J end by 1 base, with 9 bases between. CDR1 is SGHVS, CDR2 FQNEAQ, per germline. CDR3 nucleotide sequence: TGTGCCAGCAGCTTAGCGCCGCGGCCGAACACTGAAGCTTTCTTT. This codes for CASSLAPRPNTEAFF.

The chain recombines TRBV15 with TRBJ2-2, with TRBD2 identical over 9 bases. Germline-derived CDR1 and CDR2 are LNHNV and YYDKDF (reference sequence). The CDR3 sequence is 17 residues long. Losses at the gene ends were 3 bases for V and 6 bases for J; bases not matched to a gene: 11. CDR3 nucleotide sequence: TGTGCCACCAGCAGGAGGTGGGGCGGGAGGGCCGCCGGGGAGCTGTTTTTT. As protein: CATSRRWGGRAAGELFF.

This chain connects TRBV6-5 to TRBJ1-2, with TRBD1 as a possible D gene (5 bases). The CDR3 is 13 amino acids. Trimming removed 2 bases from V and 4 bases from J, with 8 bases in between. In germline, CDR1 is MNHEY, CDR2 SVGAGI. This chain's CDR3 is CASSYEQGYGYTF. The CDR3 nucleotides are TGTGCCAGCAGTTACGAGCAGGGCTATGGCTACACCTTC.

The gene calls are TRBV7-2 and TRBJ2-7; D ambiguous. This CDR3 has 12 residues. Germline CDR1 is SGHTA and CDR2 is FQGNSA. With 1 base removed from V and 7 bases from J, the gap between germline ends came to 8 bases. In DNA, the CDR3 is TGTGCCAGCAGCTTAGGCCTTGAGGAGCAGTACTTC. Translation: CASSLGLEEQYF.

The chain has TRBV7-6 and TRBJ2-7, with 7 bases fitting TRBD2. Germline V gene data show CDR1 as SGHVS and CDR2 as FNYEAQ. CDR3 size: 14 residues. The V segment lost 1 base and the J segment 2 bases; nucleotides outside the gene matches: 2. Here the CDR3 reads CASSLDAGAYEQYF. The CDR3 region has the DNA TGTGCCAGCAGCTTAGATGCGGGAGCCTACGAGCAGTACTTC.